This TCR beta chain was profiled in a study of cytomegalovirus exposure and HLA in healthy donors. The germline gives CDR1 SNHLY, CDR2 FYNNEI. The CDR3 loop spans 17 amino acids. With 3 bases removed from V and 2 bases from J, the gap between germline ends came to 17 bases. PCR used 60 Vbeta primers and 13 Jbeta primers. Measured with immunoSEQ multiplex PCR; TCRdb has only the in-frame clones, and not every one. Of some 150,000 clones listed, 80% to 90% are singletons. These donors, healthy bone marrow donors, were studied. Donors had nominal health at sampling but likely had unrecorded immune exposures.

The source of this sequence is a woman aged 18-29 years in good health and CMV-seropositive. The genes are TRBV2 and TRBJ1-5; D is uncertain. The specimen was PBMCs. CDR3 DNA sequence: TGTGCCAGCAGTGATCCCGAGCCCGTGTTTGGCAATCAGCCCCAGCATTTT. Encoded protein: CASSDPEPVFGNQPQHF. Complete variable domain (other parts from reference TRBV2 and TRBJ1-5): EPEVTQTPSHQVTQMGQEVILRCVPISNHLYFYWYRQILGQKVEFLVSFYNNEISEKSEIFDDQFSVERPDGSNFTLKIRSTKLEDSAMYFCASSDPEPVFGNQPQHFGDGTRLSIL.